Listed below are T cell receptor beta chains from one sample, sequenced in a study of T cells in tuberculosis. Clones were read by immunoSEQ multiplex PCR, and TCRdb kept only the in-frame ones, dropping some. There are 20,000 to 25,000 clones in the sample; 75% to 90% occur only once, and roughly 14% lies in the top ten. The sample consisted of PBMCs. Source of these receptors: a donor between 10 and 29 years old with latent tuberculosis or without tuberculosis infection. Both conserved end residues are part of each CDR3. The D gene is left open where the match is weak. Size is omitted from some rows. Given values are once, few, many or a class for expanded clones.

v_gene	j_gene	d_gene	abundance	CDR3nt	CDR3aa
TRBV11-2	TRBJ2-7	TRBD2	.	TGTGCCAGCAGCCTGCGACTAGCGGAGTCCTACGAGCAGTACTTC	CASSLRLAESYEQYF
TRBV7-8	TRBJ2-1	TRBD1	.	TGTGCCAGCAGCTTAGCGCGGGACAGGGGCTATGAGCAGTTCTTC	CASSLARDRGYEQFF
TRBV7-8	TRBJ1-5	TRBD1	.	TGTGCCAGCAGCTTTCAACGTCCCGGGACAGGGATGAATCAGCCCCAGCATTTT	CASSFQRPGTGMNQPQHF
TRBV10-3	TRBJ2-5	TRBD2	.	TGTGCCATCAGTGAGGGGACTAGCCCTGTGTCTGAGACCCAGTACTTC	CAISEGTSPVSETQYF
TRBV6-1	TRBJ1-2	.	.	TGTGCCAGCAGGTTGGACAAAACGGGTGGCTACACCTTC	CASRLDKTGGYTF
TRBV10-3	TRBJ1-6	.	few	TGTGCCATCAGTGAAACGGAGGACTCTCCCCTCCTCCACTTT	CAISETEDSPLLHF
TRBV6-1	TRBJ2-7	TRBD1	.	TGTGCCAGCAGTGAAAGGCTAGGTGGGGGGACAGGAGGCAACGAGCAGTACTTC	CASSERLGGGTGGNEQYF
TRBV4-2	TRBJ2-3	TRBD2	.	TGTGCCAGCAGCCAAGATGGAGCGGGGGGGACAGATACGCAGTATTTT	CASSQDGAGGTDTQYF
TRBV27	TRBJ2-1	TRBD2	.	TGTGCCAGCAGTTTAAGCGGGAACTCCTACAATGAGCAGTTCTTC	CASSLSGNSYNEQFF
TRBV19	TRBJ2-3	.	.	TGTGCCAGCAGCGGGGGACAGCTTGGTACGCAGTATTTT	CASSGGQLGTQYF
TRBV30	TRBJ1-6	TRBD1	.	TGTGCCTGGAACTTAATAGGGACAGAGAGCTCCTATAATTCACCCCTCCACTTT	CAWNLIGTESSYNSPLHF
TRBV29-1	TRBJ1-1	.	.	TGCAGCGTGGGACTCGGATTCACTGAAGCTTTCTTT	CSVGLGFTEAFF
TRBV18	TRBJ2-2	.	.	TGTGCCAGCTCACCGGGACAGAACACCGGGGAGCTGTTTTTT	CASSPGQNTGELFF
TRBV15	TRBJ1-4	TRBD1	.	TGTGCCACCAGCAGAGCCGGGACAGATAATGAAAAACTGTTTTTT	CATSRAGTDNEKLFF
TRBV5-6	TRBJ2-3	.	once	TGTGCCAGCAGCTGGAGGACAGGAGGGAAAATAGATACGCAGTATTTT	CASSWRTGGKIDTQYF
TRBV10-3	TRBJ1-5	.	.	TGTGCCATCCAGGACAGTAATAGCAATCAGCCCCAGCATTTT	CAIQDSNSNQPQHF
TRBV27	TRBJ1-5	.	.	TGTGCCAGCAGTTTACACAATCAGCCCCAGCATTTT	CASSLHNQPQHF
TRBV7-3	TRBJ1-2	.	.	TGTGCCAGCAGCTTAATCGGGGTTGTGGGCTACACCTTC	CASSLIGVVGYTF
TRBV6-1	TRBJ2-3	TRBD2	.	TGTGCCAGCAGTGAAGTTTGGCGGGGGGGCACAGATACGCAGTATTTT	CASSEVWRGGTDTQYF
TRBV5-6	TRBJ2-5	TRBD2	.	TGTGCCAGCAGCTCGCAGCGGGGGGGCTTCGAGACCCAGTACTTC	CASSSQRGGFETQYF
TRBV5-4	TRBJ2-4	.	.	TGTGCCAGTAGCTTCCCGGGAGAGGGAGAAAACATTCAGTACTTC	CASSFPGEGENIQYF
TRBV27	TRBJ2-5	TRBD2	.	TGTGCCAGCAGTTTATTAGTAGCGGGGGGGCCCAAGACCCAGTACTTC	CASSLLVAGGPKTQYF
TRBV5-5	TRBJ1-2	TRBD1	once	TGTGCCAGCAGCGCCACTGAGGGCAGGGGGCATCGTGGCTACACCTTC	CASSATEGRGHRGYTF
TRBV6-1	TRBJ1-4	TRBD1	.	TGTGCCAGCAAGACGGACAGGGCCGGTGAAAAACTGTTTTTT	CASKTDRAGEKLFF
TRBV6-1	TRBJ1-5	.	once	TGTGCCAGCAGTGTTGCCATATCAGGCCCCCAGCATTTT	CASSVAISGPQHF
TRBV29-1	TRBJ1-1	.	.	TGCAGCGTAGCCCGGGATAGTGGGACTGAAGCTTTCTTT	CSVARDSGTEAFF
TRBV5-4	TRBJ2-5	TRBD2	.	TGTGCCAGTAGCCAGCCTCTTGGCGGGGGGTACCAAGAGACCCAGTACTTC	CASSQPLGGGYQETQYF
TRBV19	TRBJ1-1	TRBD1	.	TGTGCCAGTAGTCCGGACAGGGGCACTGAAGCTTTCTTT	CASSPDRGTEAFF
TRBV6-4	TRBJ2-5	.	.	TGTGCCATCTCCCCCGTTAAAGAGACCCAGTACTTC	CAISPVKETQYF
TRBV27	TRBJ1-1	.	.	TGTGCCAGCAGTTTATCCCGGAGGAGCCAAGCTTTCTTT	CASSLSRRSQAFF
TRBV5-1	TRBJ2-1	.	.	TGCGCCAGCAGCTTGGGAGGTGACAATGAGCAGTTCTTC	CASSLGGDNEQFF
TRBV5-6	TRBJ1-2	TRBD1	.	TGTGCCAGCAGCCCTTCCCCAGGGGGTCGCTATGGCTACACCTTC	CASSPSPGGRYGYTF
TRBV7-2	TRBJ2-7	TRBD2	.	TGTGCCAGCAGCTTAAGCGTGGGGGGGGCCTACGAGCAGTACTTC	CASSLSVGGAYEQYF
TRBV11-3	TRBJ2-5	TRBD2	.	TGTGCCAGCAGCTTGGGACTAGCTGTGAGTGAGACCCAGTACTTC	CASSLGLAVSETQYF
TRBV21-1	TRBJ1-2	.	.	TGTGCCAGCCTCCCTCGAGGATGCCCCACTCGTAACTATGGCTACACCTTC	CASLPRGCPTRNYGYTF
TRBV28	TRBJ2-7	.	.	TGTGCCAGCATGAGGAGGAACGAGCAGTACTTC	CASMRRNEQYF
TRBV12-5	TRBJ2-7	.	.	TGTGCTAGTGGTCGGGACACATCCTACGAGCAGTACTTC	CASGRDTSYEQYF
TRBV7-8	TRBJ2-6	TRBD2	.	TGTGCCAGCAGCCCAGCGGGGTCTGGGGCCAACGTCCTGACTTTC	CASSPAGSGANVLTF
TRBV2	TRBJ2-7	.	.	TGTGCCAGCAGTGACAGGGGTTATGGCGAGCAGTACTTC	CASSDRGYGEQYF
TRBV5-1	TRBJ1-2	.	few	TGCGCCAGCAGCTTACAGGCTACCAAGGGCTATGGCTACACCTTC	CASSLQATKGYGYTF